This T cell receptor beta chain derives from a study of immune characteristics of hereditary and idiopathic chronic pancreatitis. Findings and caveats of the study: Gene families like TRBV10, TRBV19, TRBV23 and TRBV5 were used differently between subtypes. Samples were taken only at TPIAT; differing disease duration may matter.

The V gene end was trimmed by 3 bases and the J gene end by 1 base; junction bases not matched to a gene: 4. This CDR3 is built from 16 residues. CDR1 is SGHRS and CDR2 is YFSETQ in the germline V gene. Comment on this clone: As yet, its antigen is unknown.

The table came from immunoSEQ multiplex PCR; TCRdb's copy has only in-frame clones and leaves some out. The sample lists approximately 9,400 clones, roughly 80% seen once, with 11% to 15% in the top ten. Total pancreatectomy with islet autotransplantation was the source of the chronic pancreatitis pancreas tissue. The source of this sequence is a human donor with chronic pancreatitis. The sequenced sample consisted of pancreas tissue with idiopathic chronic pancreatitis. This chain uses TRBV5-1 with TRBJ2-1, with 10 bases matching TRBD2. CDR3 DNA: TGCGCCAGCAGCTCCGGGACTAGCGCGTCCTACAATGAGCAGTTCTTC. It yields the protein CASSSGTSASYNEQFF.